The 21 T cell receptor beta chains below come from one sample, sequenced in a study of PD-1 blockade in classical Hodgkin lymphoma. There was relapse after autologous stem cell transplantation in every patient, and there was variation in brentuximab vedotin exposure. Sequencing was performed with immunoSEQ multiplex PCR; in TCRdb, only in-frame clones are kept and a portion is missing. This sample yields 39,000 or so clones, of which about 85% are seen a single time; less than 7% belongs to the top ten. The sample consisted of peripheral blood mononuclear cells (PBMCs), taken before the second cycle of nivolumab. All receptors derive from a human donor with classical Hodgkin lymphoma.

The chain joins TRBV25-1 to TRBJ2-7; D gene uncertain. The length of the CDR3 is 14 residues. Between the trimmed V and J ends, which lost 4 bases and 4 bases, there was a span of 14 bases. Germline-derived CDR1 and CDR2 are MGHDK and SYGVNS. CDR3 sequence reads: CASSGHQREYEQYF. As DNA, the CDR3 is TGTGCCAGCAGTGGACACCAAAGGGAATACGAGCAGTACTTC.

The rearrangement joins TRBV4-3 to TRBJ1-4, with D perhaps matching TRBD1 (5 bases). V lost 3 bases and J 0 bases, leaving 8 bases between the germline ends. The germline V gene has CDR1 LGHNA and CDR2 YSLEER. The CDR3 runs 15 residues. The CDR3 loop reads CASSQRQSTNEKLFF. In nucleotides, the CDR3 is TGCGCCAGCAGCCAGAGACAGTCAACTAATGAAAAACTGTTTTTT.

This clone was detected a few times. The rearrangement uses TRBV4-1 and TRBJ2-3, with D perhaps matching TRBD1 (6 bases). Germline V gene sequence: CDR1 MGHRA, CDR2 YSYEKL. The CDR3 sequence is 12 residues long. With 3 bases removed from V and 6 bases from J, the gap between germline ends came to 7 bases. This CDR3 reads CASSQGADTQYF. The CDR3 nucleotides read TGCGCCAGCAGCCAGGGGGCGGATACGCAGTATTTT.

This clone has more than one count but fewer than ten. The genes are TRBV7-9 and TRBJ2-3, with 7 positions matching TRBD1. V dropped 5 bases and J dropped 2; count of bases not matched to a gene: 10. Germline V gene sequence: CDR1 SEHNR, CDR2 FQNEAQ (reference sequence). The CDR3 covers 16 residues. CDR3 amino acids: CASSPWTGRDTDTQYF. CDR3 bases: TGTGCCAGCAGCCCTTGGACAGGCAGAGACACAGATACGCAGTATTTT.

The chain links TRBV5-1 to TRBJ2-2; D might be TRBD1 (5 bases). V gave up 3 bases and J gave up 6 bases, with 9 bases separating them. CDR3 length equals 13 residues. Per the germline V gene, CDR1 is SGHRS and CDR2 is YFSETQ. This chain's CDR3 is CASSSLTAGELFF. CDR3 nucleotides: TGCGCCAGCAGCTCCCTGACAGCCGGGGAGCTGTTTTTT.

As to this clone: This sample includes further DNA sequences coding for the same CDR3. V usage is TRBV5-4 and J usage is TRBJ2-5; TRBD1 is a possible D gene (7 bases). Looked up from germline, CDR1 is SGHNT and CDR2 is YYREEE (reference sequence). The V end lost 4 bases, the J end lost 1 base, and 11 bases lay between the germline ends. The CDR3 is 14 residues long. The CDR3 bases are TGTGCCAGCAGCGGCGGGACAGCCCAAGAGACCCAGTACTTC. Translation gives CASSGGTAQETQYF.

V is TRBV2 and J is TRBJ1-3, with 9 bases that match TRBD1. The germline V gene encodes CDR1 SNHLY and CDR2 FYNNEI. This CDR3 has 14 residues. J lost 2 bases, V lost 4 bases, and 0 bases had no gene match. The CDR3 DNA reads as TGTGCCAGCAGTGGACAGGGGGCTGGAAACACCATATATTTT. Protein sequence: CASSGQGAGNTIYF.

The genes are TRBV2 and TRBJ2-7; D ambiguous. Germline V CDR1 and CDR2: SNHLY, FYNNEI. The ends were cut back, 5 bases at V and 2 bases at J, with 4 bases in the middle. The CDR3 has 11 amino acids. CDR3 sequence (DNA): TGTGCCAGCAGTACACCCTACGAGCAGTACTTC. Amino acid sequence: CASSTPYEQYF.

This clone appeared a few times. The chain recombines TRBV18 with TRBJ2-1, with 10 positions matching TRBD2. The germline CDR1 and CDR2 sequences are KGHSH and LQKENI. The V gene end was trimmed by 3 bases and the J gene end by 3 bases; junction bases not matched to a gene: 5. The CDR3 has 16 residues. CDR3 nucleotides: TGTGCCAGCTCACCCGCCAGGACTAGCGGCTACAATGAGCAGTTCTTC. It translates to CASSPARTSGYNEQFF. The complete variable domain, with remaining parts taken from reference TRBV18 and TRBJ2-1, reads NAGVMQNPRHLVRRRGQEARLRCSPMKGHSHVYWYRQLPEEGLKFMVYLQKENIIDESGMPKERFSAEFPKEGPSILRIQQVVRGDSAAYFCASSPARTSGYNEQFFGPGTRLTVL.

CDR3 coding DNA: TGCGCCAGCAGCCAAGATCTTAAGGGAGGCTACGAGCAGTACTTC. It is translated as CASSQDLKGGYEQYF. V is TRBV4-3 and J is TRBJ2-7; D is perhaps TRBD2 (6 bases). The V and J ends lost 0 bases and 3 bases respectively, with 12 bases between them. Germline assignment: CDR1 LGHNA and CDR2 YSLEER. CDR3 size: 15 residues.

The chain carries TRBV4-3 and TRBJ2-1; 9 positions agree with TRBD1. V lost 4 bases to trimming and J lost 9 bases; unmatched junction nucleotides: 10. Germline V gives CDR1 LGHNA, CDR2 YSLEER. The length of the CDR3 is 15 residues. The DNA of the CDR3 is TGCGCCAGCAGCCCCGGGACAGGGCCGGTTATTGAGCAGTTCTTC. This sequence encodes CASSPGTGPVIEQFF.

This chain joins TRBV29-1 and TRBJ2-2; 10 bases match TRBD1. The V gene's germline CDR1 is SQVTM and CDR2 ANQGSEA. V was pared by 8 bases and J by 3 bases, with 6 bases of the junction left unmatched. The CDR3 length is 14 residues. The DNA for the CDR3 is TGCAGCTACCGGGACAGGGGAGACACCGGGGAGCTGTTTTTT. This encodes CSYRDRGDTGELFF.

This chain connects TRBV5-8 to TRBJ2-1, with 9 bases fitting TRBD1. The germline V gene has CDR1 SGHTS and CDR2 YDEGEE. This CDR3 is built from 15 residues. V trimming: 3 bases; J trimming: 7 bases; junction bases outside the gene matches: 8. In DNA, the CDR3 is TGTGCCAGCAGCTACCGGGACAGGGTGTTAAATGAGCAGTTCTTC. It translates to CASSYRDRVLNEQFF.

V gene TRBV27 combines with J gene TRBJ2-2, with 11 nucleotides matching TRBD2. The CDR3 totals 16 residues. After removal of 6 bases from V and 7 bases from J, the junction contained 10 bases not matched to a gene. The germline V gene encodes CDR1 MNHEY and CDR2 SMNVEV (reference sequence). DNA of the CDR3: TGTGCCAGCAGACCCACTAGCGGGAGAAGGAGCGGGGAGCTGTTTTTT. It specifies CASRPTSGRRSGELFF.

There are a few counts of this clone. CDR3 bases: TGTGCCAGCAGCTTATTCGGGGCGAACCAAGAGACCCAGTACTTC. This codes for CASSLFGANQETQYF. The chain has TRBV7-3 and TRBJ2-5; D is possibly TRBD1 or TRBD2 (5 bases each). With 2 bases removed from V and 0 bases from J, the gap between germline ends came to 10 bases. There are 15 residues in the CDR3. Germline-derived CDR1 and CDR2 are SGHTA and FQGTGA.

The genes are TRBV11-2 and TRBJ2-3; TRBD1 matches 9 bases. V was pared by 6 bases and J by 0 bases, with 4 bases of the junction left unmatched. CDR1 is SGHAT and CDR2 is FQNNGV in the germline V gene. The CDR3 runs to 15 residues. CDR3 sequence reads: CASSSGTGSTDTQYF. The DNA of the CDR3 is TGTGCCAGCAGTTCCGGGACAGGGAGCACAGATACGCAGTATTTT.

The chain is built from TRBV29-1 and TRBJ1-4, with 9 bases identical to TRBD1. Trimming removed 6 bases from V and 5 bases from J; junction bases left unmatched: 4. This CDR3 contains 13 residues. From germline, CDR1 is SQVTM and CDR2 ANQGSEA. CDR3 sequence reads: CSVGGQGNEKLFF. CDR3 sequence (DNA): TGCAGCGTGGGGGGACAGGGAAATGAAAAACTGTTTTTT.

The chain couples TRBV7-3 to TRBJ2-3; D is perhaps TRBD1 (5 bases). Per germline, CDR1 SGHTA and CDR2 FQGTGA. The CDR3 runs to 14 residues. The V gene lost 4 bases and the J gene lost 3 bases, with 11 bases spanning the gap. Here the CDR3 DNA reads TGTGCCAGCAGCTCCCAGGGATTGACAGATACGCAGTATTTT. The encoded protein is CASSSQGLTDTQYF.

This sequence joins TRBV18 and TRBJ2-2; D is ambiguous. The germline gives CDR1 KGHSH, CDR2 LQKENI. This CDR3 has 12 residues. Trimming pared 2 bases from V and 6 bases from J, leaving 4 bases between. The CDR3 spells CASSPGPGELFF. CDR3 coding DNA: TGTGCCAGCTCACCAGGGCCCGGGGAGCTGTTTTTT.

V and J are TRBV18 and TRBJ2-7; 8 positions match TRBD2. J lost 4 bases, V lost 1 base, and 6 bases had no gene match. The CDR3 has 15 amino acids. Germline CDR1 reads KGHSH; CDR2 reads LQKENI. This CDR3 reads CASSPLPSGFYEQYF. CDR3 bases: TGTGCCAGCTCACCACTGCCTAGCGGGTTTTACGAGCAGTACTTC.

The CDR3 nucleotides are TGCGCCAGCAGCCAAGACTCGAGCGGGGGCCGAAAACTGTTTTTT. It encodes CASSQDSSGGRKLFF. The chain is built from TRBV4-3 and TRBJ1-4; perhaps TRBD1 as D (6 bases). The V gene's germline CDR1 is LGHNA and CDR2 YSLEER. The V end was cut by 0 bases, the J end by 10 bases, with 15 bases between. CDR3 length: 15 amino acids.